This note documents a single T cell receptor beta chain sequence. Its cognate antigen has yet to be identified. No much larger clone is present one base from it, and per-base qualities are unavailable. Donors were healthy HIV-negative adults with no recently reported acute infections or vaccinations. Every donor was a Caucasian adult living in Nashville, Tennessee, USA. CD4+ T cells were enriched by magnetic negative selection, after which naive cells were positively selected on CD45RA and the negative fraction was taken as the memory subset. After blood collection by leukapheresis, PBMCs were isolated using Ficoll-Histopaque density gradient centrifugation and then cryopreserved in the vapor phase of liquid nitrogen. Analytical flow cytometry was used to check the purity and quantity of each magnetically sorted T cell population. From each sorted fraction, genomic DNA was isolated and quantified by UV absorbance on a Nanodrop 2000c.

This sample is part of a study of shared clonotypes between healthy human individuals (dated by TCRdb to 2020 to 2021). The study in broad terms: A couple of women and a few men aged 18 to 49 years were included in the cohort. For each donor, three plates each were used for CD4 naive and CD4 memory, two plates were used for CD8 naive, and one plate was used for CD8 memory. To estimate repertoire size and how much clonotypes are shared between individuals, the study performed deep sequencing of blood TCR repertoires from about five healthy adults. Libraries were prepared and TCR repertoires were sequenced by different laboratories using diverse techniques, in order to increase sequencing depth and limit assay-specific biases. Leukapheresis yielded between about 0.94 and 9.5 billion PBMCs per donor.

From cysteine to phenylalanine, the CDR3 is 15 amino acids long. This entry keeps only the CDR3 DNA: 45 bases, framed from base 1. For CDR1 and CDR2, the germline V gene lists MDHEN and SYDVKM. Clipping removes 6 bases from V and 0 bases from J, with 7 as the unmatched junction base count. Using the deep immunoSEQ assay, multiplex PCR amplified TCR CDR3 regions from genomic DNA. Genomic DNA extracted from each cell subset was distributed evenly over all wells of several immunoSEQ 96-well plates, and each plate served as one replicate. Each replicate PCR for sorted subsets received roughly 200 ng genomic DNA, equal to about 30,000 T cell genomes. The purified libraries were quantified using a Qubit 3.0 fluorometer, sized with a Bioanalyzer 2100, and then quantified again using the KAPA Library Quantification kit. Every immunoSEQ 96-well plate was sequenced on a separate single-read 150-cycle Illumina NextSeq 550 flow cell. The source study handled its data this way. Because only junctional sequences without quality scores were contained in the immunoSEQ output, filtering matching that applied to full-length reads could not be performed. Sequences were annotated with PyIR, a Python wrapper for IgBLAST v1.9, using IMGT germline references to assign V/J genes and CDR3. Reads were filtered out if the reads had weak V/J assignments (E-value above 1e-6), no CDR3, stop codons, out-of-frame junctions, or ambiguous translated residues. V3J clonotypes were defined as sequences sharing the same inferred V gene, J gene, and CDR3 amino acid sequence. Percentage overlap between repertoires was computed as shared unique clonotypes divided by the size of the smaller repertoire. RTK rarefaction, the Chao1 estimator, and Recon v2.1 estimates of unobserved clonotypes were used to assess repertoire richness. OLGA was used to compute generation probabilities for all TCRbeta clonotypes that the gDNA method yielded from a handful of donors. Sourced from immuneACCESS, this table was stored by TCRdb with only in-frame sequences that have V and J called. A share of the clones is absent; for the studies checked, an unresolved V gene accounts for under half, and the remainder has no known explanation. V and J calls and clone size follow that table, whereas D and trimming were derived from the DNA. The sample table records 2 million to 3 million clones; 80% to 95% of these occur just once. Of the sample, about 0.39% falls within the top ten clones.

What the authors observed across the whole study: Compared with non-shared clonotypes, the clonotypes found in all four sorted-subset donors had higher generation probabilities. Sampling was limited to blood, and TCR repertoires in tissue likely differ from TCR repertoires in blood. When a handful of donors were compared, the shared fraction of clonotypes was about 5.5% for naive CD4, 3.5% to 4% for naive CD8, roughly 2.5% for memory CD4, and around 0.37% for memory CD8. The genetic and exposure-history diversity represented was limited by the small number of donors. Estimated clonotype richness was generally larger for naive than for memory subsets. Based on pairwise subsampling, the degree of clonotype sharing among donors was expected to be affected by sequencing depth. Incomplete sequencing was indicated by rarefaction of sorted-subset datasets, despite the large sequencing depth.

The sequenced material came from naive CD4+ T cells from PBMCs. The meaning of the sample's cell subset or site label: CD45RA+ positively selected. This sequence originates from a man in his late teens or twenties in good health. Some clones in this sample may be carry-over from other donors' samples. The rearrangement combines TRBV28 with TRBJ2-7; 8 central bases correspond to TRBD2. CDR3 region: CASRPDSGSSYEQYF. The DNA sequence follows: TGTGCCAGCAGGCCCGACAGCGGGAGCTCCTACGAGCAGTACTTC.